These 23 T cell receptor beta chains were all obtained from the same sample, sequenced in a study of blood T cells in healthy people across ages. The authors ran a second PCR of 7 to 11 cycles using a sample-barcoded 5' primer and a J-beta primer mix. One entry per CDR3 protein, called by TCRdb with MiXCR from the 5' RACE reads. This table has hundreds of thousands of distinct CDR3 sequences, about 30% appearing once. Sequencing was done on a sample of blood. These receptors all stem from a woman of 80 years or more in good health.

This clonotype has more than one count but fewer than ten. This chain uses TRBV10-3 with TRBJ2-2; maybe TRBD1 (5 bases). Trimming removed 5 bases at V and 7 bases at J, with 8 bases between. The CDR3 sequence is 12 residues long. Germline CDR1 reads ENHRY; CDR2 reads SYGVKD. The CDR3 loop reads CAISQGVGELFF. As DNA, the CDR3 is TGTGCCATCAGTCAGGGCGTCGGGGAGCTGTTTTTT.

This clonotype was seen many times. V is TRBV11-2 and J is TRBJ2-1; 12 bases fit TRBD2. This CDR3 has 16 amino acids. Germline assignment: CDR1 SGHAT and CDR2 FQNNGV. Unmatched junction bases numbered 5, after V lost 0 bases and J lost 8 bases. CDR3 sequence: CASSLDSSGGEYEQFF. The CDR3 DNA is TGTGCCAGCAGCTTAGATTCTAGCGGGGGGGAGTATGAGCAGTTCTTC.

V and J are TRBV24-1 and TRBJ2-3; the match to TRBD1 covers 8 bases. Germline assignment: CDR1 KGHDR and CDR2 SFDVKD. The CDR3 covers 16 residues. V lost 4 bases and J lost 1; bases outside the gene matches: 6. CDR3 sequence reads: CATSETGAYGTDTQYF. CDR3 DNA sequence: TGTGCCACCAGTGAGACAGGGGCATATGGCACAGATACGCAGTATTTT.

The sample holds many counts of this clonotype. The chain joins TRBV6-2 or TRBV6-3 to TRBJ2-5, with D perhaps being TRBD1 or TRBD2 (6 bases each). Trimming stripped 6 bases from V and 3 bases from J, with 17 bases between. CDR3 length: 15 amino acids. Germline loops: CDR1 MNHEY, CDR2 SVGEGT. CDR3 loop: CASRRFAGQEETQYF. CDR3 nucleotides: TGTGCCAGCAGGAGATTTGCGGGACAAGAAGAGACCCAGTACTTC.

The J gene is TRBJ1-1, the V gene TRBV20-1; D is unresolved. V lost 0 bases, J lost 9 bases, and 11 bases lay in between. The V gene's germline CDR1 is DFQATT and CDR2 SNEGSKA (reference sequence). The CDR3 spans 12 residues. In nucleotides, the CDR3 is TGCAGTGCTAGAGATTCCCCCTCGAAAGCTTTCTTT. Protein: CSARDSPSKAFF.

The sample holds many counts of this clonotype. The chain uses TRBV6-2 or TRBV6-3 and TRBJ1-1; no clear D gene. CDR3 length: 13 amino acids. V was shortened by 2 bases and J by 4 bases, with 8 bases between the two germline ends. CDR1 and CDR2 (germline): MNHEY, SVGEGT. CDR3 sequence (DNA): TGTGCCAGCAGTTACGTAAGCGCCACTGAAGCTTTCTTT. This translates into CASSYVSATEAFF.

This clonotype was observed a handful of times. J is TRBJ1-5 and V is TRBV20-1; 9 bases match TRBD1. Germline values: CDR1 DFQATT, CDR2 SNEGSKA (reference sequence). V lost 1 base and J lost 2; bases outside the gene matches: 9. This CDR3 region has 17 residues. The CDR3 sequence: CSARAATGGFGNQPQHF. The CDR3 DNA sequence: TGCAGTGCTAGAGCAGCTACAGGGGGCTTCGGCAATCAGCCCCAGCATTTT.

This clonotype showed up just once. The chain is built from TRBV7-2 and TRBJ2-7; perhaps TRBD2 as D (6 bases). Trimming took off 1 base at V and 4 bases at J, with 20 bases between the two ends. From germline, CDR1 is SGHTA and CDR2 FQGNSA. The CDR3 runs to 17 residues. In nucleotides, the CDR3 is TGTGCCAGCAGCTTAGGCTCAGGAGGGCTAGTAGGGTACGAGCAGTACTTC. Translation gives CASSLGSGGLVGYEQYF.

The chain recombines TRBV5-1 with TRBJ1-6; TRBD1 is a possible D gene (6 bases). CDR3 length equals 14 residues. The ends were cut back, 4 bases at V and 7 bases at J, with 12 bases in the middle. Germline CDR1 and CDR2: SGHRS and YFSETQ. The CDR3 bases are TGCGCCAGCAGCGCGGACAGAGAGAATTCACCCCTCCACTTT. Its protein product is CASSADRENSPLHF.

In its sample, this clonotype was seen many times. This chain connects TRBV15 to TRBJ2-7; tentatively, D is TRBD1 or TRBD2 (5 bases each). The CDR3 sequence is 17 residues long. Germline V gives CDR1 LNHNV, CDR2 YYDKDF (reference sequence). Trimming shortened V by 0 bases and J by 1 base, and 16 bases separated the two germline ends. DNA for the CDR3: TGTGCCACCAGCAGAGATCGAGGGCAGGGCGAATCCTACGAGCAGTACTTC. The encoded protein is CATSRDRGQGESYEQYF.

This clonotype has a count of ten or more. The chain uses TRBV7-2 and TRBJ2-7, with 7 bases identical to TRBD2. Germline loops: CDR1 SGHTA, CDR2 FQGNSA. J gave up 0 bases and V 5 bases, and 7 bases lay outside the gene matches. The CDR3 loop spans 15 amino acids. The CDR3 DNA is TGTGCCAGCAGCACACGGGGGGAATACTCCTACGAGCAGTACTTC. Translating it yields CASSTRGEYSYEQYF. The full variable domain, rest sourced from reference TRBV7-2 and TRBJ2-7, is GAGVSQSPSNKVTEKGKDVELRCDPISGHTALYWYRQSLGQGLEFLIYFQGNSAPDKSGLPSDRFSAERTGGSVSTLTIQRTQQEDSAVYLCASSTRGEYSYEQYFGPGTRLTVT.

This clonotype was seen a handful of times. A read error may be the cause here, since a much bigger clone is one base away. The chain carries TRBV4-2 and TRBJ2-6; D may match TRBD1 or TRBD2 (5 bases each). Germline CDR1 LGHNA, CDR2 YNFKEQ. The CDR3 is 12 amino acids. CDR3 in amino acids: CASSPGANVRTF. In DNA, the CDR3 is TGTGCCAGCAGCCCCGGGGCCAACGTCCGGACTTTC.

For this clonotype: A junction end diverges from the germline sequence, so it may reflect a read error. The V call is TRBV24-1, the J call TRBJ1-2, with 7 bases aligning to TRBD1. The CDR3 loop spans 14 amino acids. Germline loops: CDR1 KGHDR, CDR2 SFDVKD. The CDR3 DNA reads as TGTGTCACCAGTGACAGGGCGGATAACTATGGCTACACCTTC. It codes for CVTSDRADNYGYTF.

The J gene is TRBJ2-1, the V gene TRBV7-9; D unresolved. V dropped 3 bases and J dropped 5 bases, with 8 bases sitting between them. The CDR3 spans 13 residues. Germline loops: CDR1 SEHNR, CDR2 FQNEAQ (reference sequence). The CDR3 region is CASSLGSNNEQFF. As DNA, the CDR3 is TGTGCCAGCAGCTTGGGGTCCAACAATGAGCAGTTCTTC.

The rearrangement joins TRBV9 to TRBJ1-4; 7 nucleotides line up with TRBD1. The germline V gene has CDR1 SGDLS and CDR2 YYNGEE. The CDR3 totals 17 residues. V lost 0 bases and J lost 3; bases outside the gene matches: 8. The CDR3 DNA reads TGTGCCAGCAGCGTAGCCCAGGGGGGGTATCCTAATGAAAAACTGTTTTTT. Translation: CASSVAQGGYPNEKLFF.

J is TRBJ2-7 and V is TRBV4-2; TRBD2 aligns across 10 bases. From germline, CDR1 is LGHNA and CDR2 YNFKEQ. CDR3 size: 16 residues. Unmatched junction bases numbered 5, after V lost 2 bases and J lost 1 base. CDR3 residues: CASSQQSGRGSYEQYF. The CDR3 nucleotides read TGTGCCAGCAGCCAACAGAGCGGGAGGGGGTCCTACGAGCAGTACTTC.

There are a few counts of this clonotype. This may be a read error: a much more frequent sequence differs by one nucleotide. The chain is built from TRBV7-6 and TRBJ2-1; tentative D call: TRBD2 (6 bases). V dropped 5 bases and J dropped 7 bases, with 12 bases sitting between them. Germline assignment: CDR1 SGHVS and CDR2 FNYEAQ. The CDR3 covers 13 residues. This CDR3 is CASSTRLGNEQFF. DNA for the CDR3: TGTGCCAGCAGCACCCGACTAGGTAATGAGCAGTTCTTC.

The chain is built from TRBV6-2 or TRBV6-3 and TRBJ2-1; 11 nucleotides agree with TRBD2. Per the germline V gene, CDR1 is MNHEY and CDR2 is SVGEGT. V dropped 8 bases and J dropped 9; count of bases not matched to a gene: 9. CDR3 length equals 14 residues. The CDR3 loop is CASGFSGGAGEQFF. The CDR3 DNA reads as TGTGCCAGCGGCTTTAGCGGGGGGGCCGGTGAGCAGTTCTTC.

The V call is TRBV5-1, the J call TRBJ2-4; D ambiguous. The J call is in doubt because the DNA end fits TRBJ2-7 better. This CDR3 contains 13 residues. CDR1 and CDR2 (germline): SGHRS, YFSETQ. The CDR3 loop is CASSLWMSYEQYF. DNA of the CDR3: TGCGCCAGCAGCTTATGGATGTCCTACGAGCAGTACTTC.

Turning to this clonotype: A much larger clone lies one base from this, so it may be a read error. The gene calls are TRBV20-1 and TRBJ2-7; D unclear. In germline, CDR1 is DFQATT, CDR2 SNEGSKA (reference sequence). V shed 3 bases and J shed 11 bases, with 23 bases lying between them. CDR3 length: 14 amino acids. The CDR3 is CSASPVGVLETKYF. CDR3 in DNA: TGCAGTGCTAGTCCAGTGGGTGTCCTTGAGACCAAGTACTTC.

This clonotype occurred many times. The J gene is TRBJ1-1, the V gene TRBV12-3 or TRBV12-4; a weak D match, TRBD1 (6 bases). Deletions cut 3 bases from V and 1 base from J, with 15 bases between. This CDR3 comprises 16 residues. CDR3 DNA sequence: TGTGCCAGCAGTTTCCAAACAGGGTCGGGGAACACTGAAGCTTTCTTT. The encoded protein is CASSFQTGSGNTEAFF.

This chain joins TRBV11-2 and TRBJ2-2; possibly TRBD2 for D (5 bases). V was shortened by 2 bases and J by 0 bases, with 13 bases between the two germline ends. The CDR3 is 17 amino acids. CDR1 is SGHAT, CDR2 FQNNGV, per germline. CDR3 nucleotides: TGTGCCAGCAGCTTATCAAGGGCCGGGGCGAACACCGGGGAGCTGTTTTTT. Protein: CASSLSRAGANTGELFF.

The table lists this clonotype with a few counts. Here the CDR3 reads CASSEMGDRSQPQHF. CDR3 DNA: TGTGCCAGCAGTGAAATGGGGGATCGAAGTCAGCCCCAGCATTTT. The V and J genes are TRBV6-1 and TRBJ1-5, with D possibly TRBD1 on 5 matching bases. The CDR3 length is 15 residues. From germline, CDR1 is MNHNS and CDR2 SASEGT. The V and J ends lost 2 bases and 6 bases respectively, with 14 bases between them.